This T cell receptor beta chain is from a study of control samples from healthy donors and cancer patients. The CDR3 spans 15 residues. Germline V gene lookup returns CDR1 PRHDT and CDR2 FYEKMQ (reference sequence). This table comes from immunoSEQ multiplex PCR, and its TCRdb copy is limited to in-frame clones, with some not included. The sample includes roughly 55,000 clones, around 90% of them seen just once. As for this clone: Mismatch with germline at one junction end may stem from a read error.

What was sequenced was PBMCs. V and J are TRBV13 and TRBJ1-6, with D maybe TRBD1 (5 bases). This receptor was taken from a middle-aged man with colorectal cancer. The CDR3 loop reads CASSLGGRENSPFHF. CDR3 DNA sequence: TGTGCCAGCAGCTTAGGAGGCAGGGAAAATTCACCCTTCCACTTT.